These T cell receptor beta chains were read from a single sample in a study of OX40 agonist ivuxolimab in advanced cancers. Only in-frame clones appear in the TCRdb table, and some are missing; sequencing was by immunoSEQ multiplex PCR. The repertoire holds approximately 68,000 clones, around 84% seen once, with roughly 6.3% in the top ten. Material: CD4+ or CD8+ T cells sorted from blood, obtained in a trial of the OX40 agonist ivuxolimab. The receptors originated from an adult with an advanced solid tumor such as melanoma, head and neck, liver or kidney cancer. The CDR3 runs from the conserved cysteine through the conserved F or W. The D gene is left open where the match is weak. The size entry is marked missing in some rows and otherwise reads once, few, many or a size class.

v_call	d_call	clone_size	j_call	cdr3_aa	cdr3_nt
TRBV18	-	-	TRBJ2-5	CASSPGLEETQYF	TGTGCCAGCTCACCAGGGCTGGAAGAGACCCAGTACTTC
TRBV10-3	-	few	TRBJ1-1	CAISESGPGGTTEAFF	TGTGCCATCAGTGAGTCGGGCCCGGGTGGGACCACTGAAGCTTTCTTT
TRBV19	-	-	TRBJ2-3	CASDRGGTDTQYF	TGTGCCAGCGACAGGGGAGGGACAGATACGCAGTATTTT
TRBV4-2	-	-	TRBJ2-1	CASSQVGGAYNEQFF	TGTGCCAGCAGCCAAGTAGGGGGAGCCTACAATGAGCAGTTCTTC
TRBV29-1	TRBD1	-	TRBJ2-2	CSVRILPRTGLANTGELFF	TGCAGCGTCCGCATACTCCCTAGGACAGGGCTCGCGAACACCGGGGAGCTGTTTTTT
TRBV7-2	TRBD2	-	TRBJ2-3	CASSLSLAGGGDTQYF	TGTGCCAGCAGCTTAAGTTTAGCGGGGGGCGGAGATACGCAGTATTTT
TRBV4-3	-	-	TRBJ1-2	CASSQDLLLSNYGYTF	TGCGCCAGCAGCCAAGATCTTCTCCTGAGTAACTATGGCTACACCTTC
TRBV9	-	-	TRBJ2-3	CASSVGFNTDTQYF	TGTGCCAGCAGCGTAGGATTTAACACAGATACGCAGTATTTT
TRBV18	-	-	TRBJ2-3	CASSPRGDTQYF	TGTGCCAGCTCACCAAGAGGCGATACGCAGTATTTT
TRBV2	-	-	TRBJ1-1	CASSEMGSNTEAFF	TGTGCCAGCAGTGAAATGGGGTCGAACACTGAAGCTTTCTTT
TRBV11-1	TRBD1	few	TRBJ2-7	CASSLTPETGARYEQYF	TGTGCCAGCAGCTTGACCCCGGAGACAGGGGCAAGGTACGAGCAGTACTTC
TRBV7-2	-	-	TRBJ2-2	CASSLESTGELFF	TGTGCCAGCAGCTTAGAGAGCACCGGGGAGCTGTTTTTT
TRBV2	TRBD2	-	TRBJ2-4	CASSDQLAAAYIQYF	TGTGCCAGCAGTGATCAACTAGCGGCGGCCTACATTCAGTACTTC
TRBV4-1	TRBD1	-	TRBJ2-1	CASSQSGTGVRDEQFF	TGCGCCAGCAGCCAAAGCGGGACAGGGGTTCGCGATGAGCAGTTCTTC
TRBV27	TRBD1	-	TRBJ2-7	CASSSRRTGDQSYEQYF	TGTGCCAGCAGTTCCCGGAGGACAGGGGACCAATCCTACGAGCAGTACTTC
TRBV9	-	few	TRBJ1-1	CASSVGRGTEAFF	TGTGCCAGCAGCGTTGGGAGAGGTACTGAAGCTTTCTTT
TRBV15	TRBD2	-	TRBJ2-3	CATSRGLAGGDTQYF	TGTGCCACCAGCAGAGGACTAGCGGGAGGAGATACGCAGTATTTT
TRBV6-1	TRBD1	-	TRBJ1-3	CASSEGTAGNTIYF	TGTGCCAGCAGTGAGGGGACAGCAGGAAACACCATATATTTT
TRBV5-1	TRBD1	-	TRBJ2-2	CASSLEGTGSGRELFF	TGCGCCAGCAGCTTGGAAGGGACAGGGAGTGGCCGGGAGCTGTTTTTT
TRBV28	-	-	TRBJ1-2	CASRTDNFNYGYTF	TGTGCCAGCAGGACCGACAACTTTAACTATGGCTACACCTTC
TRBV2	TRBD2	-	TRBJ2-1	CASSELSGRVGEQFF	TGTGCCAGCAGTGAACTAAGCGGGAGGGTTGGTGAGCAGTTCTTC
TRBV7-2	-	-	TRBJ2-7	CASSLDRSYEQYF	TGTGCCAGCAGCTTAGATCGTTCCTACGAGCAGTACTTC
TRBV4-1	TRBD2	-	TRBJ2-1	CASSQQGTRENEQFF	TGCGCCAGCAGCCAGCAAGGGACTAGAGAAAATGAGCAGTTCTTC
TRBV9	-	-	TRBJ1-2	CASSVGSRGYTF	TGTGCCAGCAGCGTAGGGTCTCGCGGCTACACCTTC
TRBV5-6	TRBD2	-	TRBJ2-2	CASSSLGRLNTGELFF	TGTGCCAGCAGCTCCCTCGGGAGGCTGAACACCGGGGAGCTGTTTTTT
TRBV5-4	TRBD2	-	TRBJ2-3	CASSLAGTSLSTDTQYF	TGTGCCAGCAGCTTGGCCGGGACTAGTCTTAGCACAGATACGCAGTATTTT
TRBV2	-	-	TRBJ2-1	CASRVGEQFF	TGTGCCAGCAGGGTTGGTGAGCAGTTCTTC
TRBV2	TRBD1	-	TRBJ2-7	CASGRRDSYEQYF	TGTGCCAGCGGGAGACGGGACAGTTACGAGCAGTACTTC
TRBV12-5	-	-	TRBJ2-1	CASGSGTATGNEQFF	TGTGCTAGTGGTTCGGGAACAGCAACGGGTAATGAGCAGTTCTTC
TRBV5-5	TRBD1	-	TRBJ1-1	CASSLELGTGIEAFF	TGTGCCAGCAGCTTGGAGCTCGGGACAGGGATTGAAGCTTTCTTT
TRBV5-1	-	-	TRBJ1-1	CASSLVGGVTEAFF	TGCGCCAGCAGCTTGGTTGGGGGCGTCACTGAAGCTTTCTTT
TRBV7-9	TRBD1	-	TRBJ2-5	CASSHDRVSETQYF	TGTGCCAGCAGCCACGACAGGGTGAGCGAGACCCAGTACTTC
TRBV6-6	-	-	TRBJ1-4	CASSLIADEKLFF	TGTGCCAGCTCGCTAATCGCGGATGAAAAACTGTTTTTT
TRBV10-3	-	-	TRBJ2-7	CAISDLSRSFYEQYF	TGTGCCATCAGTGACCTCTCTAGATCCTTTTACGAGCAGTACTTC
TRBV30	-	-	TRBJ2-1	CAWSVPWSSYNEQFF	TGTGCCTGGAGTGTACCCTGGAGCTCCTACAATGAGCAGTTCTTC
TRBV11-2	-	-	TRBJ2-2	CASSYDWAGELFF	TGTGCCAGCAGCTACGACTGGGCCGGGGAGCTGTTTTTT
TRBV4-2	-	-	TRBJ2-6	CASSQDRSGANVLTF	TGTGCCAGCAGCCAAGATAGGTCTGGGGCCAACGTCCTGACTTTC
TRBV10-1	-	few	TRBJ1-5	CASSLTGPRESNQPQHF	TGCGCCAGCAGCCTGACGGGCCCCAGAGAGAGCAATCAGCCCCAGCATTTT
TRBV7-9	-	-	TRBJ1-4	CASSPMGGPNEKLFF	TGTGCCAGCAGCCCTATGGGGGGACCTAATGAAAAACTGTTTTTT
TRBV19	TRBD1	-	TRBJ1-6	CASSRGQGVSNSPLHF	TGTGCCAGTAGTAGAGGACAGGGTGTAAGTAATTCACCCCTCCACTTT
TRBV19	TRBD1	-	TRBJ1-1	CASSHKLKVRDRGTPTTEAFF	TGTGCCAGTAGTCATAAGCTTAAAGTCCGGGACAGGGGGACCCCTACCACTGAAGCTTTCTTT
TRBV7-2	-	-	TRBJ2-7	CASSSVSSLEQYF	TGTGCCAGCAGCTCAGTATCCTCTCTCGAGCAGTACTTC
TRBV2	TRBD1	-	TRBJ2-7	CASSRAGGRYEQYF	TGTGCCAGCAGTCGGGCAGGGGGCCGCTACGAGCAGTACTTC
TRBV14	TRBD1	-	TRBJ1-1	CASSLTPGQYEAFF	TGTGCCAGCAGCCTAACTCCGGGACAGTACGAAGCTTTCTTT
TRBV18	-	-	TRBJ2-3	CASSPRGAGSTDTQYF	TGTGCCAGCTCACCAAGGGGCGCCGGTTCCACAGATACGCAGTATTTT
TRBV19	-	few	TRBJ1-2	CAGSGTHGGGYTF	TGTGCCGGAAGCGGGACCCATGGCGGTGGCTACACCTTC
TRBV19	-	few	TRBJ1-2	CASSIGIRGYTF	TGTGCCAGTAGTATCGGGATACGTGGCTACACCTTC
TRBV9	-	-	TRBJ1-3	CASSGGSTGNTIYF	TGTGCCAGCAGCGGGGGTTCAACCGGAAACACCATATATTTT
TRBV18	-	once	TRBJ1-3	CASSPPSRAGNTIYF	TGTGCCAGCTCACCACCGTCCAGGGCCGGAAACACCATATATTTT
TRBV9	TRBD1	many	TRBJ2-7	CASSGGTGLHEQYF	TGTGCCAGCAGCGGAGGGACAGGCTTACACGAGCAGTACTTC
TRBV18	TRBD1	-	TRBJ2-2	CASSPTRTGGSTGELFF	TGTGCCAGCTCACCGACCAGGACAGGGGGGAGCACCGGGGAGCTGTTTTTT
TRBV6-6	-	once	TRBJ2-3	CASGEGAPGGTQYF	TGTGCCAGCGGAGAGGGGGCGCCCGGGGGTACGCAGTATTTT
TRBV5-6	TRBD1	-	TRBJ2-5	CASSPSRWDRGLETQYF	TGTGCCAGCAGCCCAAGCAGGTGGGACAGGGGGCTAGAGACCCAGTACTTC
TRBV19	-	few	TRBJ1-6	CASSTRTENSPLHF	TGTGCCAGTAGTACCAGGACGGAAAATTCACCCCTCCACTTT
TRBV7-2	-	-	TRBJ2-6	CASETYGANVLTF	TGTGCCAGCGAGACTTATGGGGCCAACGTCCTGACTTTC
TRBV11-2	-	-	TRBJ2-7	CASSFQTNSYEQYF	TGTGCCAGCAGCTTTCAGACTAATTCCTACGAGCAGTACTTC
TRBV2	TRBD1	-	TRBJ1-2	CASRGTGDYGYTF	TGTGCCAGCAGAGGGACAGGGGACTATGGCTACACCTTC
TRBV7-3	TRBD1	-	TRBJ2-1	CASSLTRGPDNEQFF	TGTGCCAGCAGCTTAACGAGGGGGCCCGACAATGAGCAGTTCTTC
TRBV7-9	-	few	TRBJ2-1	CASSQTATYDNEQFF	TGTGCCAGCAGCCAGACAGCGACATACGACAATGAGCAGTTCTTC
TRBV7-8	-	many	TRBJ1-2	CASSPGNAMGGYTF	TGTGCCAGCAGCCCGGGGAACGCGATGGGTGGCTACACCTTC